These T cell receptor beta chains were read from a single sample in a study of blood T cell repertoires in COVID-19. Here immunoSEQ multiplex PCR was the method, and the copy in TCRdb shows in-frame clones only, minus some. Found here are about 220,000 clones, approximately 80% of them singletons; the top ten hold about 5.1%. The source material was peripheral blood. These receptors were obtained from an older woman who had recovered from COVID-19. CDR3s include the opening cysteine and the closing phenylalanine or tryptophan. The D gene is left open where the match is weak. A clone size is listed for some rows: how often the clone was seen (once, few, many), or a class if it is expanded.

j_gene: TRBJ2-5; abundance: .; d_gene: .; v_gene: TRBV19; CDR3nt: TGTGCCAGTAGTATATACGGGCAAGAGACCCAGTACTTC; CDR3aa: CASSIYGQETQYF
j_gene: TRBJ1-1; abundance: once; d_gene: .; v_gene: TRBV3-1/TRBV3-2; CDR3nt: TGTGCCAGCAGCCAAGGGGGGGAAGGTGAAGCTTTCTTT; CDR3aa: CASSQGGEGEAFF
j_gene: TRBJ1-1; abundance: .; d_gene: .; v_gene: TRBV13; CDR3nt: TGTGCCAGCAGCTTTCCAGGGGACGGGACTGAAGCTTTCTTT; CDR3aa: CASSFPGDGTEAFF
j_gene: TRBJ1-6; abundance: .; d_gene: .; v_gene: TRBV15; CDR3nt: TGTGCCACCAGCAGAGATAGGAGGGACTCACCCCTCCACTTT; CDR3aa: CATSRDRRDSPLHF
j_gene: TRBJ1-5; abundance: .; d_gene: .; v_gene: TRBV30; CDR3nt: TGTGCCTGGAGTGTTCGGTTCAATCAGCCCCAGCATTTT; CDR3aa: CAWSVRFNQPQHF
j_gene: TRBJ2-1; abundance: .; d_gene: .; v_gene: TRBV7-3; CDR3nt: TGTGCCAGCAGCTTAAGTCGGGACAATGAGCAGTTCTTC; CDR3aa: CASSLSRDNEQFF
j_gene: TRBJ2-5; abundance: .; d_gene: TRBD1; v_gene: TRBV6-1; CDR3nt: TGTGCCAGCAGTGACAGGGGGTTGAAGACCCAGTACTTC; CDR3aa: CASSDRGLKTQYF
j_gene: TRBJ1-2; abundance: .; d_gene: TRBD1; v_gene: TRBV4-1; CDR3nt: TGCGCCAGCAGCCAGGGACAGGGTATAAACTATGGCTACACCTTC; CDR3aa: CASSQGQGINYGYTF
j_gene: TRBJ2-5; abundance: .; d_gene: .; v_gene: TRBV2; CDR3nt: TGTGCCAGCAGTGAAGCTCGGGAGACCCAGTACTTC; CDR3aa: CASSEARETQYF
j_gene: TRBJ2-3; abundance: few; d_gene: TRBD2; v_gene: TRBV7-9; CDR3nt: TGTGCCAGCAGCCCTCGGACTAGCGGGGGGGTCACAGATACGCAGTATTTT; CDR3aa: CASSPRTSGGVTDTQYF
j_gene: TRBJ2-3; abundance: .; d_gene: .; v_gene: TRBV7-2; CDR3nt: TGTGCCAGCAGCACAGGAGGGGCTTTAGCGGACCTCACAGATACGCAGTATTTT; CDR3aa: CASSTGGALADLTDTQYF
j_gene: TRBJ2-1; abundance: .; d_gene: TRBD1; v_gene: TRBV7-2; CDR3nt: TGTGCCAGCAGCTCCGGCGCCGGGACAGTCTACAATGAGCAGTTCTTC; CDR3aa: CASSSGAGTVYNEQFF
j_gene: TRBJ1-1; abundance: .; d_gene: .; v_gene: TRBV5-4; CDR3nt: TGTGCCAGCAGCCGCGACCAGGGCCCATGGGGCACTGAAGCTTTCTTT; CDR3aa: CASSRDQGPWGTEAFF
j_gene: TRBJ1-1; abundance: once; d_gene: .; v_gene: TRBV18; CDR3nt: TGTGCCAGCTCACCACCCTTCGGGGTTGGGAACACTGAAGCTTTCTTT; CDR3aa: CASSPPFGVGNTEAFF
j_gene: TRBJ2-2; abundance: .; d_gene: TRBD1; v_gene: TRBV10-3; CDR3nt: TGTGCCATCAGCCAAATGCCCACAGGGGGCGCGGACACCGGGGAGCTGTTTTTT; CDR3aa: CAISQMPTGGADTGELFF
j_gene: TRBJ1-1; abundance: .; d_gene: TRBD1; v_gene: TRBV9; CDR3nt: TGTGCCAGCAGCGCCTCCGGGACAGGGAAAGCTTTCTTT; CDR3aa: CASSASGTGKAFF
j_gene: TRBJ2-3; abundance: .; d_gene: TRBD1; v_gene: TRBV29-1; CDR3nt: TGCAGCGTTCTTGACAGGGGGTCGGGAGATACGCAGTATTTT; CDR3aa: CSVLDRGSGDTQYF
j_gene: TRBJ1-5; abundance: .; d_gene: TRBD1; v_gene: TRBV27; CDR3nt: TGTGCCAGCAGTCACTACGGCCTTACAGGGGGTAGCAATCAGCCCCAGCATTTT; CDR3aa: CASSHYGLTGGSNQPQHF
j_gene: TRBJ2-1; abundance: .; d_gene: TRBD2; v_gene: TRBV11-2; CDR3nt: TGTGCCAGCAGCTTCCTAGCGGGGAGCTACAATGAGCAGTTCTTC; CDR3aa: CASSFLAGSYNEQFF
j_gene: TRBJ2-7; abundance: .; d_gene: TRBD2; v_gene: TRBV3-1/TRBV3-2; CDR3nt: TGTGCCAGCAGCCAAGGTTCAGCGGGGGTAATTAGGTACGAGCAGTACTTC; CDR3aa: CASSQGSAGVIRYEQYF
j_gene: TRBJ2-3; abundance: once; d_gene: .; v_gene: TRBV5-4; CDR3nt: TGTGCCAGCAGCTACGGGGGGCCCTCCACAGATACGCAGTATTTT; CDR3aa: CASSYGGPSTDTQYF
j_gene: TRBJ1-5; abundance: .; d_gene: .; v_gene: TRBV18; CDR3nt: TGTGCCAGCTCACCGCGACAGAATCAGCCCCAGCATTTT; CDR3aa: CASSPRQNQPQHF
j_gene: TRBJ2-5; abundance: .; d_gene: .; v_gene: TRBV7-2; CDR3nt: TGTGCCAGCAGGGCCGCGGGGGCCTCGGGGGAGACCCAGTACTTC; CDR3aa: CASRAAGASGETQYF
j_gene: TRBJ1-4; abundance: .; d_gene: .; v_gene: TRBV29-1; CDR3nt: TGCAGCGTTGAAGACAGGTACCTGACTAATGAAAAACTGTTTTTT; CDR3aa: CSVEDRYLTNEKLFF
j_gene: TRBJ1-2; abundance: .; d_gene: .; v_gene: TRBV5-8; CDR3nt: TGTGCCAGCGGCGGGACCCACTATGGCTACACCTTC; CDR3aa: CASGGTHYGYTF
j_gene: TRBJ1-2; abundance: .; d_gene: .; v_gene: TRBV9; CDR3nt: TGTGCCAGCAGCCAGGGAGGGGTCTCCTATGGCTACACCTTC; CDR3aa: CASSQGGVSYGYTF
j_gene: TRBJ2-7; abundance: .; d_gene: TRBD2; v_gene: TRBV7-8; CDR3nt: TGTGCCAGCAGCTTAGGAGCGGGGTTCGAGCAGTACTTC; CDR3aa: CASSLGAGFEQYF
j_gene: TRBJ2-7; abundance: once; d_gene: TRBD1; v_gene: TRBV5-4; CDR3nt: TGTGCCAGCAGCCCCCGGACAGGGCTCTACGAGCAGTACTTC; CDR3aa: CASSPRTGLYEQYF
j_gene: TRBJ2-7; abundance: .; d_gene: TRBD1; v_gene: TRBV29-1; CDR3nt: TGCAGCGCACAGAAAGGAGGGACAGGGGCCTCCTACGAGCAGTACTTC; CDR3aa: CSAQKGGTGASYEQYF
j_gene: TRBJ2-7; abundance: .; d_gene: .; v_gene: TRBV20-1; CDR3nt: TGCAGTGCTAGTAGACAGGACTTCTCCTACGAGCAGTACTTC; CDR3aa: CSASRQDFSYEQYF
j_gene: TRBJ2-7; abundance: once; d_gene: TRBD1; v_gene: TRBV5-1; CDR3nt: TGCGCCAGCAGCTTCGAGACAGGGGGACCCTACGAGCAGTACTTC; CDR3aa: CASSFETGGPYEQYF
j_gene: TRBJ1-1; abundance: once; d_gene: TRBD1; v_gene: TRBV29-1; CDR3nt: TGCAGCGAAACCCCCCCCGGGACAGGGGGCCCTGAAGCTTTCTTT; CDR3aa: CSETPPGTGGPEAFF
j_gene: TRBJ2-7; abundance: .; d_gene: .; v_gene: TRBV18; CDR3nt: TGTGCCAGCTCACCACCCTCGGCGGGGAACTACGAGCAGTACTTC; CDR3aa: CASSPPSAGNYEQYF
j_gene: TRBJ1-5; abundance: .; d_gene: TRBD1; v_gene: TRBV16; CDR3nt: TGTGCCAGCAGCCGCAACCGGGACAGATTTCAGCCCCAGCATTTT; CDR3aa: CASSRNRDRFQPQHF
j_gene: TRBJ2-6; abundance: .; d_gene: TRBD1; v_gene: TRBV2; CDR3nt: TGTGCCAGCACCCTAGGGGCAGGGGGCTCTGGGGCCAACGTCCTGACTTTC; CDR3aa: CASTLGAGGSGANVLTF
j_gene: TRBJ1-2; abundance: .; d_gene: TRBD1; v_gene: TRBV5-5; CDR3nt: TGTGCCAGCAGCGGTGGAACGGACAGGACCTATGGCTACACCTTC; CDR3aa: CASSGGTDRTYGYTF
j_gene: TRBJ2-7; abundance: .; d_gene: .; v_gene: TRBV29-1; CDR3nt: TGCAGCGTGCTACACGGGTCAACTTACGAGCAGTACTTC; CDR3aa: CSVLHGSTYEQYF
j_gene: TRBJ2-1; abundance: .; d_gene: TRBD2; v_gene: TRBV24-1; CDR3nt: TGTGCCACCAGTGATTCTAGCGGGGGGTACAATGAGCAGTTCTTC; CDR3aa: CATSDSSGGYNEQFF
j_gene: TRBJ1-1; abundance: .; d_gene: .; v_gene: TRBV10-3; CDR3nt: TGTGCCGTTGTCAGGGTGCTTAACACTGAAGCTTTCTTT; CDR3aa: CAVVRVLNTEAFF
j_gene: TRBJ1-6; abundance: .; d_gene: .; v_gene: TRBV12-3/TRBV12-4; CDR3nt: TGTGCCAGCAGTTCCTCTAATTCACCCCTCCACTTT; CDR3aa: CASSSSNSPLHF
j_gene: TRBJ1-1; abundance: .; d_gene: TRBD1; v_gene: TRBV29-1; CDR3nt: TGCAGCGTTTACAGGGGGCGCGTAGGGGAAGCTTTCTTT; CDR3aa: CSVYRGRVGEAFF
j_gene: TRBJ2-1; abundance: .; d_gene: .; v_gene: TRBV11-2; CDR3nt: TGTGCCAGCAACCAACAGGTGGATGAGCAGTTCTTC; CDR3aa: CASNQQVDEQFF
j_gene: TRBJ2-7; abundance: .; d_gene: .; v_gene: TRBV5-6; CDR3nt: TGTGCCAGCAGCTTGGGAACAGGGACCTACGAGCAGTACTTC; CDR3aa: CASSLGTGTYEQYF
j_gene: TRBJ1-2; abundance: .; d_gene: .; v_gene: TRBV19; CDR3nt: TGTGCCAGTAGTATCAGGCGCTATGGCTACACCTTC; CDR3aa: CASSIRRYGYTF